These 19 T cell receptor beta chains were all obtained from the same sample, sequenced in a study of TIL therapy for anti-PD-1-resistant metastatic lung cancer. Time point: pre-treatment sample, taken before nivolumab and TIL therapy. The libraries were made with immunoSEQ v3. Data came from immunoSEQ multiplex PCR; TCRdb stores just in-frame clones and leaves some out. The sample holds 15,000 to 20,000 clones, around 82% seen once. Here the sequenced sample was blood, taken at baseline. The receptors stem from a person between 30 and 80 years old with non-small cell lung cancer.

The chain links TRBV7-9 to TRBJ2-1, with D unresolved. The V and J ends lost 1 base and 10 bases respectively, with 11 bases between them. The germline gives CDR1 SEHNR, CDR2 FQNEAQ (reference sequence). CDR3 size: 13 residues. The CDR3 sequence is CASSLDPPREQFF. DNA for the CDR3: TGTGCCAGCAGCTTAGACCCACCTCGGGAGCAGTTCTTC.

This chain connects TRBV5-5 to TRBJ1-1, with D unresolved. CDR3 length equals 14 residues. Germline V gene sequence: CDR1 SGHKS, CDR2 YYEKEE (reference sequence). The V end lost 0 bases, the J end lost 3 bases, and 9 bases lay between the germline ends. CDR3 coding DNA: TGTGCCAGCAGCTTGGTAAGGGCTGACACTGAAGCTTTCTTT. Its translation: CASSLVRADTEAFF.

V gene TRBV5-1 combines with J gene TRBJ2-2; 7 bases fit TRBD1. Trimming removed 3 bases from V and 1 base from J; junction bases left unmatched: 6. This CDR3 comprises 16 residues. Germline V CDR1 and CDR2: SGHRS, YFSETQ. CDR3 bases: TGCGCCAGCAGCTCTACAGGGGCTCTGAACACCGGGGAGCTGTTTTTT. Translating gives CASSSTGALNTGELFF.

This clone was found once. The CDR3 region is CATSRLNTIYF. CDR3 DNA sequence: TGTGCCACCAGCAGACTAAACACCATATATTTT. The chain carries TRBV15 and TRBJ1-3, with no clear D. The germline CDR1 and CDR2 sequences are LNHNV and YYDKDF (reference sequence). V was cut by 2 bases and J by 6 bases, with 2 bases left in between. There are 11 residues in the CDR3.

The chain combines TRBV7-2 with TRBJ1-1; D not certain. The length of the CDR3 is 13 residues. The V end lost 5 bases, the J end lost 7 bases, and 14 bases lay between the germline ends. Germline loops: CDR1 SGHTA, CDR2 FQGNSA. CDR3 in amino acids: CASSPQVGGEAFF. The CDR3 bases are TGTGCCAGCAGCCCCCAGGTGGGAGGTGAAGCTTTCTTT.

This clone has a single count. The rearrangement joins TRBV7-2 to TRBJ2-1; 8 bases agree with TRBD2. The length of the CDR3 is 17 residues. V was pared by 5 bases and J by 4 bases, with 13 bases of the junction left unmatched. Germline lookup yields CDR1 SGHTA and CDR2 FQGNSA. CDR3 nucleotides: TGTGCCAGCAGCGGCCAGGGACTAGAAAATAGATACAATGAGCAGTTCTTC. Protein sequence: CASSGQGLENRYNEQFF.

The rearrangement joins TRBV5-6 to TRBJ2-3; no reliable D call. The CDR3 runs to 16 residues. Per the germline V gene, CDR1 is SGHDT and CDR2 is YYEEEE. Between the trimmed V and J ends, which lost 3 bases and 2 bases, there was a span of 16 bases. CDR3 loop: CASSSWTVRLTDTQYF. For the CDR3, the DNA is TGTGCCAGCAGCTCCTGGACCGTGAGACTCACAGATACGCAGTATTTT.

V usage is TRBV28 and J usage is TRBJ2-2, with D possibly matching TRBD2 (5 bases). Germline lookup yields CDR1 MDHEN and CDR2 SYDVKM. The CDR3 is made up of 13 amino acids. V lost 8 bases and J 4 bases, leaving 11 bases between the germline ends. CDR3 nucleotide sequence: TGTGCCAGCGCTAGCAAGGTCACCGGGGAGCTGTTTTTT. Translated, it gives CASASKVTGELFF.

This clone has a single count. The chain is built from TRBV20-1 and TRBJ1-2; no reliable D call. The CDR3 contains 11 residues. The ends were cut back, 0 bases at V and 6 bases at J, with 5 bases in the middle. The germline V gene has CDR1 DFQATT and CDR2 SNEGSKA (reference sequence). The chain's CDR3 is CSARDRNGYTF. The CDR3 DNA sequence: TGCAGTGCTAGAGATAGGAATGGCTACACCTTC.

This clone has just one count. The CDR3 sequence is CATRTARGLEQYF. As DNA, the CDR3 is TGTGCCACCCGGACAGCACGGGGGTTGGAGCAGTACTTC. The V call is TRBV10-3, the J call TRBJ2-5; perhaps D is TRBD1 or TRBD2 (6 bases each). Germline values: CDR1 ENHRY, CDR2 SYGVKD. Trimming shortened V by 10 bases and J by 11 bases, and 23 bases separated the two germline ends. CDR3 length equals 13 residues.

The rearrangement joins TRBV14 to TRBJ2-2; 8 bases fit TRBD2. CDR1 and CDR2 (germline): SGHDN, FVKESK. There are 14 residues in the CDR3. Unmatched junction bases numbered 6, after V lost 8 bases and J lost 4 bases. CDR3 loop: CASRRAGATGELFF. CDR3 in DNA: TGTGCCAGCCGGAGAGCGGGGGCCACCGGGGAGCTGTTTTTT.

The V gene is TRBV10-3, the J gene TRBJ1-1; 8 bases match TRBD1. Trimming took 2 bases from V and 10 from J; bases not matched to a gene: 6. The germline V gene encodes CDR1 ENHRY and CDR2 SYGVKD. The CDR3 contains 13 residues. The CDR3 here is CAISENADRGAFF. CDR3 DNA: TGTGCCATCAGTGAGAATGCCGACAGGGGAGCTTTCTTT.

The chain couples TRBV19 to TRBJ1-2; 9 bases match TRBD1. Germline V CDR1 and CDR2: LNHDA, SQIVND (reference sequence). The CDR3 runs to 13 residues. V lost 8 bases to trimming and J lost 8 bases; unmatched junction nucleotides: 9. This CDR3 reads CASHKDRGYGYTF. The CDR3 DNA is TGTGCCAGTCATAAGGACAGGGGATACGGCTACACCTTC.

This clone was seen a single time. This chain joins TRBV6-5 and TRBJ2-7; D assignment may be TRBD1 or TRBD2 (5 bases each). This CDR3 spans 13 amino acids. Germline V gene sequence: CDR1 MNHEY, CDR2 SVGAGI. Trimming stripped 8 bases from V and 4 bases from J, with 15 bases between. The chain's CDR3 is CASRDGSHYEQYF. CDR3 DNA: TGTGCCAGCCGGGACGGTTCACATTACGAGCAGTACTTC.

J is TRBJ2-7 and V is TRBV21-1. TRBV21-1 is termed a pseudogene. The CDR3 has 16 residues. The CDR3 bases are TGTGCCAGCAGCAAAGCGCAGGACACCCGGGACTACGAGCAGTACTTC. It specifies CASSKAQDTRDYEQYF.

The V call is TRBV21-1, the J call TRBJ2-1. TRBV21-1 corresponds to a pseudogene. The CDR3 is made up of 16 amino acids. CDR3 residues: CASSCLLHHSDNEQFF. CDR3 in DNA: TGTGCCAGCAGTTGTTTGCTACACCATTCCGACAATGAGCAGTTCTTC.

The rearrangement uses TRBV11-1 and TRBJ2-2; 16 bases match TRBD2. This CDR3 comprises 17 residues. Germline V gives CDR1 SGHAT, CDR2 FQDESV (reference sequence). V was pared by 5 bases and J by 9 bases, with 9 bases of the junction left unmatched. The CDR3 is CASSQGLAGGPRRELFF. Here the CDR3 DNA reads TGTGCCAGCAGCCAGGGACTAGCGGGAGGGCCCCGGAGGGAGCTGTTTTTT. The full variable domain, completed using reference TRBV11-1 and TRBJ2-2, is EAEVAQSPRYKITEKSQAVAFWCDPISGHATLYWYRQILGQGPELLVQFQDESVVDDSQLPKDRFSAERLKGVDSTLKIQPAELGDSAMYLCASSQGLAGGPRRELFFGEGSRLTVL.

The sample holds one count of this clone. The chain has TRBV4-2 and TRBJ1-4, with 8 bases identical to TRBD1. The germline gives CDR1 LGHNA, CDR2 YNFKEQ. J gave up 7 bases and V 2 bases, and 6 bases lay outside the gene matches. This CDR3 spans 15 amino acids. CDR3 nucleotides: TGTGCCAGCAGCCAACAGGGGGCCTATGGTGAAAAACTGTTTTTT. This codes for CASSQQGAYGEKLFF.

This clone has only a few counts. CDR3 nucleotides: TGTGCCAGCAGCTTAGCCTACAGGGGTCACTATGGCTACACCTTC. Amino acids: CASSLAYRGHYGYTF. The chain is built from TRBV7-9 and TRBJ1-2; 7 nucleotides line up with TRBD1. Germline V gives CDR1 SEHNR, CDR2 FQNEAQ (reference sequence). This CDR3 region has 15 residues. Trimming removed 0 bases from V and 3 bases from J; junction bases left unmatched: 4. The full variable domain, its missing parts supplied by reference TRBV7-9 and TRBJ1-2, is DTGVSQNPRHKITKRGQNVTFRCDPISEHNRLYWYRQTLGQGPEFLTYFQNEAQLEKSRLLSDRFSAERPKGSFSTLEIQRTEQGDSAMYLCASSLAYRGHYGYTFGSGTRLTVV.